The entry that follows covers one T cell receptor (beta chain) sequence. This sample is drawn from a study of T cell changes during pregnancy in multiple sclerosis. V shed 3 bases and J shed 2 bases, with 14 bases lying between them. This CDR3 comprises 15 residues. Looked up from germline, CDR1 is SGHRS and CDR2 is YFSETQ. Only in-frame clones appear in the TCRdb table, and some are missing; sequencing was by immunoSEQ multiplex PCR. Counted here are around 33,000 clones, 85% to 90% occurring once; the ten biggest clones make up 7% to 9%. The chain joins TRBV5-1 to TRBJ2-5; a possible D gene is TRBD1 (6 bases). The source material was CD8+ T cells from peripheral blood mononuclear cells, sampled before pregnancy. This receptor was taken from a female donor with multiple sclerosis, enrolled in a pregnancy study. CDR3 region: CASSYMGQIQETQYF. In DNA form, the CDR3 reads TGCGCCAGCAGCTACATGGGACAAATACAAGAGACCCAGTACTTC. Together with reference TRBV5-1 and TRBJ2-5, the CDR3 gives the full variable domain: KAGVTQTPRYLIKTRGQQVTLSCSPISGHRSVSWYQQTPGQGLQFLFEYFSETQRNKGNFPGRFSGRQFSNSRSEMNVSTLELGDSALYLCASSYMGQIQETQYFGPGTRLLVL.